What follows is one T cell receptor beta chain and its context. The data were taken from a study of blood T cell repertoires in COVID-19. As for the study in general: Acute-phase and convalescent COVID-19 samples originated in the United States, Italy and Spain.

The CDR3 length is 15 residues. Per the germline V gene, CDR1 is LNHDA and CDR2 is SQIVND (reference sequence). Unmatched junction bases numbered 3, after V lost 4 bases and J lost 0 bases. It was during active infection that Seattle patients were enrolled and then longitudinally followed. As processed by the authors: Estimation of nucleated cell counts relied on the amplification of reference gene primers. This table comes from immunoSEQ multiplex PCR, and its TCRdb copy is limited to in-frame clones, with some not included. V, J and clone size are taken as reported in that table, and D and trimming were inferred from the DNA itself. Of around 460,000 clones in the sample, 70% to 90% were seen once.

The receptor was isolated from a man aged 18 to 29 with COVID-19, enrolled during active disease. The specimen was peripheral blood. The chain recombines TRBV19 with TRBJ1-3; 7 bases are shared with TRBD1. The CDR3 sequence: CASSTDRSSGNTIYF. The CDR3 DNA is TGTGCCAGTAGTACGGACAGGTCCTCTGGAAACACCATATATTTT.